Shown below are 31 T cell receptor beta chains from a single sample sequenced in a study of CD8 T cells in Susac syndrome (dated by TCRdb to about 2019). Libraries were constructed by the immunoSEQ multiplex PCR assay. RNA was extracted with the RNeasy kit and roughly 0.45 to 1 ug was reverse transcribed using random hexamers. TCRdb reprocessed the public reads (quality trimming at Q25 with fastp, clone calling with MiXCR) and kept in-frame beta chains. Rows matching on CDR3 protein sequence are summarized as one entry with the most common DNA and genes. Recorded for this sample are 150,000 or so distinct CDR3 sequences; 95% to 96% of them occurred a single time. The top ten hold 0.1% to 0.15% of the sample. The sample was CD4+ T cells from PBMCs. The source is a human donor with Susac syndrome.

The rearrangement joins TRBV2 to TRBJ2-2; D unclear. The CDR3 is 14 residues long. V was pared by 7 bases and J by 0 bases, with 9 bases between. Germline loops: CDR1 SNHLY, CDR2 FYNNEI. The CDR3 region has the DNA TGTGCCAGCATCATCGACTCGAACACCGGGGAGCTGTTTTTT. This gives the protein CASIIDSNTGELFF.

The chain employs TRBV4-2 and TRBJ2-3; the D gene is possibly TRBD2 (6 bases). There are 14 residues in the CDR3. Germline V CDR1 and CDR2: LGHNA, YNFKEQ. The germline V and J ends were trimmed by 6 bases and 3 bases, with 13 bases remaining between them. CDR3 sequence: CASRGLPETDTQYF. CDR3 nucleotides: TGTGCCAGCAGGGGACTTCCCGAGACAGATACGCAGTATTTT.

This CDR3 is CAWSFHGTVEFTF. The CDR3, as DNA: TGTGCCTGGAGTTTCCATGGGACAGTTGAGTTCACCTTC. V and J are TRBV30 and TRBJ1-2; 7 bases are shared with TRBD1. Trimming at V came to 2 bases and at J to 13 bases, leaving 13 bases not matched to a gene. The CDR3 spans 13 residues. Germline V lookup: CDR1 GTSNPN, CDR2 SVGIG (reference sequence). The full variable domain, its missing parts supplied by reference TRBV30 and TRBJ1-2, is SQTIHQWPATLVQPVGSPLSLECTVEGTSNPNLYWYRQAAGRGLQLLFYSVGIGQISSEVPQNLSASRPQDRQFILSSKKLLLSDSGFYLCAWSFHGTVEFTFGSGTRLTVV.

The chain carries TRBV2 and TRBJ1-4; 8 bases fit TRBD1. The CDR3 runs to 17 residues. V gave up 4 bases and J gave up 4 bases; unmatched junction bases: 11. CDR1 and CDR2 (germline): SNHLY, FYNNEI. The DNA of the CDR3 is TGTGCCAGCAGTGTTGACAGGGGACCCCAAGTTAATGAAAAACTGTTTTTT. Translation: CASSVDRGPQVNEKLFF. Complete variable domain (other parts from reference TRBV2 and TRBJ1-4): EPEVTQTPSHQVTQMGQEVILRCVPISNHLYFYWYRQILGQKVEFLVSFYNNEISEKSEIFDDQFSVERPDGSNFTLKIRSTKLEDSAMYFCASSVDRGPQVNEKLFFGSGTQLSVL.

Only one count was recorded for this clonotype. V usage is TRBV5-1 and J usage is TRBJ1-5; 7 bases line up with TRBD1. CDR1 is SGHRS, CDR2 YFSETQ, per germline. V gave up 4 bases and J gave up 3 bases; unmatched junction bases: 4. This CDR3 comprises 14 residues. The CDR3 protein is CASSPGTANQPQHF. The CDR3 DNA follows: TGCGCCAGCAGCCCCGGGACAGCCAATCAGCCCCAGCATTTT.

The CDR3 sequence is CAWSVRGREQYF. CDR3 DNA: TGTGCCTGGAGTGTACGGGGTCGGGAGCAGTACTTC. The rearrangement joins TRBV30 to TRBJ2-7; possible D gene TRBD2, 5 bases. There are 12 residues in the CDR3. Trimming left V 0 bases short and J 7 bases short, with 10 bases between. CDR1 GTSNPN and CDR2 SVGIG come from the germline V gene (reference sequence). Drawing the rest from reference TRBV30 and TRBJ2-7, the complete variable domain is SQTIHQWPATLVQPVGSPLSLECTVEGTSNPNLYWYRQAAGRGLQLLFYSVGIGQISSEVPQNLSASRPQDRQFILSSKKLLLSDSGFYLCAWSVRGREQYFGPGTRLTVT.

The V call is TRBV12-3 or TRBV12-4, the J call TRBJ1-2; D remains unclear. The CDR3 length is 15 residues. Between the trimmed V and J ends, which lost 3 bases and 5 bases, there was a span of 16 bases. This chain's CDR3 is CASSLRRSVNYGYTF. The CDR3 DNA follows: TGTGCCAGCAGTTTGCGGAGGTCGGTGAATTATGGCTACACCTTC.

The V call is TRBV2, the J call TRBJ1-6, with D possibly matching TRBD1 (5 bases). There are 16 residues in the CDR3. The V and J ends lost 5 bases and 6 bases respectively, with 17 bases between them. Germline V lookup: CDR1 SNHLY, CDR2 FYNNEI. CDR3 sequence reads: CASSRRGVGGNSPLHF. In DNA, the CDR3 is TGTGCCAGCAGTAGACGGGGCGTCGGGGGTAATTCACCCCTCCACTTT. Full variable domain (rest looked up from reference TRBV2 and TRBJ1-6): EPEVTQTPSHQVTQMGQEVILRCVPISNHLYFYWYRQILGQKVEFLVSFYNNEISEKSEIFDDQFSVERPDGSNFTLKIRSTKLEDSAMYFCASSRRGVGGNSPLHFGNGTRLTVT.

This rearrangement joins TRBV7-2 to TRBJ2-5; 10 bases are shared with TRBD1. Per germline, CDR1 SGHTA and CDR2 FQGNSA. This CDR3 contains 15 residues. The V segment lost 5 bases and the J segment 4 bases; nucleotides outside the gene matches: 7. The chain's CDR3 is CASSPGQGLRETQYF. The CDR3 nucleotides are TGTGCCAGCAGCCCGGGACAGGGGCTACGAGAGACCCAGTACTTC.

In DNA form, the CDR3 reads TGCGCCAGCAGCTATGACAGCAGTAATTCACCCCTCCACTTT. Its protein product is CASSYDSSNSPLHF. This rearrangement joins TRBV5-1 to TRBJ1-6; D is possibly TRBD1 (5 bases). Trimming pared 3 bases from V and 6 bases from J, leaving 10 bases between. This CDR3 is built from 14 residues. Germline values: CDR1 SGHRS, CDR2 YFSETQ.

The table lists this clonotype with a few counts. The chain combines TRBV5-6 with TRBJ1-4, with D perhaps matching TRBD1 (5 bases). Trimming cost V 5 bases and J 4 bases, with 9 bases left between them. This CDR3 is 13 amino acids long. Germline CDR1 reads SGHDT; CDR2 reads YYEEEE. CDR3 sequence: CASRGQNNEKLFF. CDR3 DNA sequence: TGTGCCAGCAGGGGGCAGAATAATGAAAAACTGTTTTTT.

The chain recombines TRBV29-1 with TRBJ2-7, with TRBD2 identical over 13 bases. With V trimmed by 3 bases and J by 0 bases, 11 bases remained unmatched. The CDR3 runs to 18 residues. From germline, CDR1 is SQVTM and CDR2 ANQGSEA. CDR3 DNA sequence: TGCAGCGTTGATAAAGGTTGGGGGACTAGCGGGAACTCCTACGAGCAGTACTTC. Its protein is CSVDKGWGTSGNSYEQYF.

CDR3 in amino acids: CASKREQAYEQYF. CDR3 DNA: TGTGCCAGCAAAAGGGAACAGGCCTACGAGCAGTACTTC. The genes are TRBV6-2 or TRBV6-3 and TRBJ2-7, with TRBD1 as a possible D gene (5 bases). The CDR3 consists of 13 residues. Trimming removed 7 bases at V and 2 bases at J, with 12 bases between. Germline-derived CDR1 and CDR2 are MNHEY and SVGEGT.

In its sample, this clonotype was seen once. The chain has TRBV20-1 and TRBJ2-1; possibly TRBD2 for D (5 bases). This CDR3 has 13 residues. V gave up 3 bases and J gave up 0 bases, with 6 bases separating them. Germline V gives CDR1 DFQATT, CDR2 SNEGSKA (reference sequence). The CDR3 DNA reads as TGCAGTGCTAGCGGGAACTCCTACAATGAGCAGTTCTTC. Its protein product is CSASGNSYNEQFF.

The V call is TRBV7-9, the J call TRBJ2-1; D is ambiguous. The germline V gene encodes CDR1 SEHNR and CDR2 FQNEAQ (reference sequence). The CDR3 runs 13 residues. V was pared by 0 bases and J by 3 bases, with 3 bases between. The CDR3 bases are TGTGCCAGCAGCTTAGCGTACTACAATGAGCAGTTCTTC. Its translation is CASSLAYYNEQFF. Full variable domain (outside the CDR3, taken from reference TRBV7-9 and TRBJ2-1): DTGVSQNPRHKITKRGQNVTFRCDPISEHNRLYWYRQTLGQGPEFLTYFQNEAQLEKSRLLSDRFSAERPKGSFSTLEIQRTEQGDSAMYLCASSLAYYNEQFFGPGTRLTVL.

As for this clonotype: The junction shows a germline mismatch at one end, possibly a read error. The chain carries TRBV2 and TRBJ2-3; tentative D call: TRBD1 (6 bases). Germline V CDR1 and CDR2: SNHLY, FYNNEI. There are 10 residues in the CDR3. CDR3 amino acids: CASSSGGKFF. The CDR3 DNA reads as TGTGCCAGCAGCAGTGGGGGCAAATTTTTT.

The V and J genes are TRBV19 and TRBJ1-1, with 8 bases fitting TRBD1. In germline, CDR1 is LNHDA, CDR2 SQIVND (reference sequence). CDR3 length equals 15 residues. The J segment lost 1 base and the V segment lost 7 bases, leaving 8 bases of the junction unmatched. The DNA of the CDR3 is TGTGCCAGTATGCCACCCGGGACAGGGAACACTGAAGCTTTCTTT. It encodes CASMPPGTGNTEAFF.

This sequence joins TRBV20-1 and TRBJ2-5; 12 nucleotides align to TRBD2. Germline V lookup: CDR1 DFQATT, CDR2 SNEGSKA (reference sequence). V was pared by 1 base and J by 5 bases, with 14 bases of the junction left unmatched. This CDR3 spans 18 amino acids. CDR3: CSARGFDLAGGLRETQYF. CDR3 bases: TGCAGTGCTAGAGGTTTTGATCTAGCGGGGGGGTTACGTGAGACCCAGTACTTC.

This chain links TRBV20-1 with TRBJ1-1, with D hard to call. The CDR3 has 12 amino acids. Trimming pared 0 bases from V and 5 bases from J, leaving 7 bases between. Germline V gene sequence: CDR1 DFQATT, CDR2 SNEGSKA (reference sequence). In nucleotides, the CDR3 is TGCAGTGCTAGAGACGGCCGGACTGAAGCTTTCTTT. It specifies CSARDGRTEAFF.

V gene TRBV20-1 combines with J gene TRBJ2-3; D might be TRBD2 (5 bases). V lost 0 bases, J lost 0 bases, and 10 bases lay in between. The CDR3 contains 15 residues. Germline CDR1 DFQATT, CDR2 SNEGSKA (reference sequence). CDR3 loop: CSARDPRTSTDTQYF. CDR3 coding DNA: TGCAGTGCTAGAGATCCCCGGACTAGCACAGATACGCAGTATTTT.

The gene calls are TRBV29-1 and TRBJ1-5; the D gene is possibly TRBD1 (5 bases). The CDR3 extends over 14 amino acids. The V gene lost 5 bases and the J gene lost 7 bases, with 18 bases spanning the gap. The germline V gene encodes CDR1 SQVTM and CDR2 ANQGSEA. This chain's CDR3 is CSVSVGGIGQPQHF. CDR3 sequence (DNA): TGCAGCGTTTCTGTCGGGGGGATCGGACAGCCCCAGCATTTT. The whole variable domain, filled in from reference TRBV29-1 and TRBJ1-5, reads SAVISQKPSRDICQRGTSLTIQCQVDSQVTMMFWYRQQPGQSLTLIATANQGSEATYESGFVIDKFPISRPNLTFSTLTVSNMSPEDSSIYLCSVSVGGIGQPQHFGDGTRLSIL.

CDR3 nucleotides: TGCAGTGCTTATCTTGCCGATCCGGGACAATCCGAAGCTTTCTTT. Its translation is CSAYLADPGQSEAFF. The chain recombines TRBV20-1 with TRBJ1-1, with D possibly TRBD1 on 6 matching bases. Trimming removed 5 bases at V and 8 bases at J, with 24 bases between. This CDR3 is 15 amino acids long. Looked up from germline, CDR1 is DFQATT and CDR2 is SNEGSKA (reference sequence).

The chain couples TRBV20-1 to TRBJ2-5; D may be TRBD2 (5 bases). From germline, CDR1 is DFQATT and CDR2 SNEGSKA (reference sequence). V was shortened by 1 base and J by 5 bases, with 8 bases between the two germline ends. The CDR3 has 12 residues. In nucleotides, the CDR3 is TGCAGTGCTAGAGCTGGGAGCGAGACCCAGTACTTC. Amino acid sequence: CSARAGSETQYF.

The chain joins TRBV14 to TRBJ2-6; D is unresolved. The length of the CDR3 is 14 residues. From germline, CDR1 is SGHDN and CDR2 FVKESK. Trimming stripped 4 bases from V and 2 bases from J, with 6 bases between. CDR3 in DNA: TGTGCCAGCAGCCCTCAGGCTGGGGCCAACGTCCTGACTTTC. Translating it yields CASSPQAGANVLTF.

The CDR3 loop reads CAISVLGLVATGELFF. Here the CDR3 DNA reads TGTGCCATCAGCGTTTTGGGACTAGTTGCCACCGGGGAGCTGTTTTTT. V and J are TRBV10-3 and TRBJ2-2; TRBD2 aligns across 8 bases. Trimming took 6 bases from V and 4 from J; bases not matched to a gene: 10. This CDR3 is built from 16 residues. Germline V CDR1 and CDR2: ENHRY, SYGVKD.

The chain employs TRBV28 and TRBJ1-2; 11 bases match TRBD1. The CDR3 spans 15 residues. Looked up from germline, CDR1 is MDHEN and CDR2 is SYDVKM. With V trimmed by 6 bases and J by 6 bases, 9 bases remained unmatched. The CDR3 protein is CASSPSGQGGHGYTF. The CDR3, as DNA: TGTGCCAGCAGCCCATCGGGACAGGGGGGCCATGGCTACACCTTC.

V gene TRBV30 combines with J gene TRBJ2-7, with D uncertain. The CDR3 sequence is 14 residues long. Germline V gene lookup returns CDR1 GTSNPN and CDR2 SVGIG (reference sequence). Trimming pared 1 base from V and 4 bases from J, leaving 14 bases between. CDR3 DNA: TGTGCCTGGAGTGCCCCTCCGCAGTTATACGAGCAGTACTTC. Its translation is CAWSAPPQLYEQYF. The whole variable domain, filled in from reference TRBV30 and TRBJ2-7, reads SQTIHQWPATLVQPVGSPLSLECTVEGTSNPNLYWYRQAAGRGLQLLFYSVGIGQISSEVPQNLSASRPQDRQFILSSKKLLLSDSGFYLCAWSAPPQLYEQYFGPGTRLTVT.

This clonotype was found once. The CDR3 nucleotides read TGCAGCGTTGAAGCGCAGGGCGAGGCTGAAGCTTTCTTT. Encoded protein: CSVEAQGEAEAFF. The V and J genes are TRBV29-1 and TRBJ1-1; a possible D gene is TRBD1 (5 bases). Trimming took off 1 base at V and 6 bases at J, with 12 bases between the two ends. The CDR3 runs 13 residues. In germline, CDR1 is SQVTM, CDR2 ANQGSEA.

This chain uses TRBV3-1 with TRBJ2-7, with no clear D. The CDR3 totals 14 residues. In germline, CDR1 is LGHDT, CDR2 YNNKEL (reference sequence). V was clipped by 0 bases and J by 3 bases, with 9 bases between them. In DNA, the CDR3 is TGTGCCAGCAGCCAAGATCGGCAGAACTACGAGCAGTACTTC. Amino acids: CASSQDRQNYEQYF.

The chain recombines TRBV30 with TRBJ1-5; D possibly corresponds to TRBD1 (5 bases). Germline lookup yields CDR1 GTSNPN and CDR2 SVGIG (reference sequence). Between the trimmed V and J ends, which lost 3 bases and 3 bases, there was a span of 9 bases. The CDR3 spans 13 residues. The DNA of the CDR3 is TGTGCCTGGAGCCGGGGGAACAATCAGCCCCAGCATTTT. It encodes CAWSRGNNQPQHF.

This clonotype was seen just once. The chain is built from TRBV2 and TRBJ2-7; D is ambiguous. V was shortened by 4 bases and J by 2 bases, with 6 bases between the two germline ends. CDR1 and CDR2 (germline): SNHLY, FYNNEI. The CDR3 contains 12 residues. This CDR3 reads CASSVQAYEQYF. CDR3 DNA: TGTGCCAGCAGTGTACAAGCCTACGAGCAGTACTTC.